This T cell receptor (beta chain) was identified in a study of identical twins. Overall study results and limits: Twin pairs had excess sharing that was weaker in beta out-of-frame sequences. Insertion counts were lower in abundant cord blood beta clonotypes, a trend that memory repertoires did not show.

To note about this clonotype: The target antigen is unknown.

TCRdb analysed the 5' RACE reads with MiXCR anew, one entry per CDR3 protein. The data contain hundreds of thousands of distinct CDR3 sequences, less than 25% of them singletons. These sequences were also reported in another study, on T cells expressing NK-cell markers. As reported in that work: These clonotypes, the leaders elsewhere, also led the CD3+CD56-NKG2C+ fraction in a handful of donors. Questions lingered over whether expanded NKG2C+ T cell clones were HCMV-specific.

Specimen: PBMCs. The receptor's source is a young woman in good health.

CDR3 in amino acids: CASSVGGVEQYF. In nucleotides, the CDR3 is TGTGCCAGCAGCGTGGGTGGGGTCGAGCAGTACTTC. This chain connects TRBV11-3 to TRBJ2-7, with D unclear. Trimming took off 5 bases at V and 6 bases at J, with 11 bases between the two ends. Germline-derived CDR1 and CDR2 are SGHNT and YENEEA. The length of the CDR3 is 12 residues.